One sample yielded the 23 T cell receptor beta chains listed below, sequenced in a study of cytomegalovirus exposure and HLA in healthy donors. The study ran its PCR with 60 Vbeta and 13 Jbeta primers. TCRdb's table, derived via immunoSEQ multiplex PCR, lists solely in-frame clones and lacks some. This table holds under 130,000 clones, more than 60% found once. The sequenced material came from PBMCs. These receptors were collected from a female donor in good health and CMV-seropositive.

The rearrangement uses TRBV6-1 and TRBJ1-5, with 10 bases that match TRBD1. V trimming: 6 bases; J trimming: 5 bases; junction bases outside the gene matches: 1. The CDR3 is 13 amino acids. Germline lookup yields CDR1 MNHNS and CDR2 SASEGT. The chain's CDR3 is CASRGTGDQPQHF. The CDR3 DNA reads TGTGCCAGCAGGGGGACAGGGGATCAGCCCCAGCATTTT.

This chain uses TRBV21-1 with TRBJ2-7; the D call of TRBD1 is as the table states it, not checked on the DNA. TRBV21-1 represents a pseudogene. The CDR3 totals 14 residues. The CDR3 region has the DNA TGTGCCAGCAGGGGGACAGATGGCTCCTACGAGCAGTACTTC. This translates into CASRGTDGSYEQYF.

The chain joins TRBV27 to TRBJ2-2; D may be TRBD2 (6 bases). Trimming took off 0 bases at V and 1 base at J, with 9 bases between the two ends. CDR1 is MNHEY, CDR2 SMNVEV, per germline (reference sequence). The CDR3 extends over 16 amino acids. The CDR3 region is CASSLSWGGNTGELFF. In nucleotides, the CDR3 is TGTGCCAGCAGTTTATCTTGGGGAGGGAACACCGGGGAGCTGTTTTTT.

The rearrangement uses TRBV11-2 and TRBJ2-7, with D possibly TRBD1 on 5 matching bases. The CDR3 has 14 residues. V lost 5 bases and J lost 0, with 11 bases in between. Germline-derived CDR1 and CDR2 are SGHAT and FQNNGV. Written as DNA, the CDR3 is TGTGCCAGCAGCCGTAACAGGATCTCCTACGAGCAGTACTTC. The encoded protein is CASSRNRISYEQYF.

V usage is TRBV27 and J usage is TRBJ2-5; 8 bases map to TRBD1. V lost 5 bases and J lost 5; bases outside the gene matches: 10. The CDR3 spans 15 residues. CDR1 MNHEY and CDR2 SMNVEV come from the germline V gene (reference sequence). The CDR3, as DNA: TGTGCCAGCAGTCCAGGGACAGGCAAGGGGGAGACCCAGTACTTC. As protein: CASSPGTGKGETQYF.

The chain is built from TRBV5-4 and TRBJ1-4; a possible D gene is TRBD1 (6 bases). Germline V gives CDR1 SGHNT, CDR2 YYREEE (reference sequence). The CDR3 is 14 amino acids. Trimming pared 1 base from V and 6 bases from J, leaving 10 bases between. The CDR3 sequence is CASSLQGNYEKLFF. CDR3 nucleotide sequence: TGTGCCAGCAGCTTGCAGGGGAACTATGAAAAACTGTTTTTT. Looking up the rest from reference TRBV5-4 and TRBJ1-4 gives the full variable domain: ETGVTQSPTHLIKTRGQQVTLRCSSQSGHNTVSWYQQALGQGPQFIFQYYREEENGRGNFPPRFSGLQFPNYSSELNVNALELDDSALYLCASSLQGNYEKLFFGSGTQLSVL.

V is TRBV19 and J is TRBJ2-7, with 9 bases fitting TRBD1. This CDR3 comprises 15 residues. CDR1 is LNHDA and CDR2 is SQIVND in the germline V gene (reference sequence). The ends lost 6 bases at V and 2 bases at J; junction bases unmatched: 8. The CDR3 reads CASRISGTGPYEQYF. For the CDR3, the DNA is TGTGCCAGTAGGATATCCGGGACAGGGCCCTACGAGCAGTACTTC.

The rearrangement links TRBV10-3 to TRBJ1-5, with TRBD1 matching over 7 bases. Germline lookup yields CDR1 ENHRY and CDR2 SYGVKD. CDR3 size: 14 residues. V trimming: 2 bases; J trimming: 3 bases; junction bases outside the gene matches: 1. This CDR3 is CAISEGQVNQPQHF. CDR3 DNA: TGTGCCATCAGTGAGGGACAGGTCAATCAGCCCCAGCATTTT.

There are a few counts of this clone. The rearrangement links TRBV6-1 to TRBJ2-7; 8 nucleotides line up with TRBD1. This CDR3 contains 15 residues. Germline V gene lookup returns CDR1 MNHNS and CDR2 SASEGT. J lost 1 base, V lost 1 base, and 3 bases had no gene match. The chain's CDR3 is CASSEGQGASYEQYF. As DNA, the CDR3 is TGTGCCAGCAGTGAAGGCCAGGGGGCATCCTACGAGCAGTACTTC.

The CDR3 coding sequence is TGTGCCAGCGCTAGGGGGTTTGCTAGCGGGAGCAACGAGCAGTACTTC. Amino acids: CASARGFASGSNEQYF. J is TRBJ2-7 and V is TRBV7-3; 10 bases match TRBD2. CDR3 size: 16 residues. The junction had 15 bases not matched to a gene; V was cut back by 8 bases and J by 5 bases. Germline-derived CDR1 and CDR2 are SGHTA and FQGTGA.

This clone is medium-sized (0.01 to 0.1%) by share. This chain joins TRBV6-5 and TRBJ1-5; 8 positions agree with TRBD1. Germline CDR1 is MNHEY and CDR2 is SVGAGI. V lost 5 bases and J lost 1; bases outside the gene matches: 1. This CDR3 is built from 14 residues. CDR3 region: CASSRTGSNQPQHF. CDR3 nucleotides: TGTGCCAGCAGTAGGACAGGGAGCAATCAGCCCCAGCATTTT.

J is TRBJ1-1 and V is TRBV19; 7 bases fit TRBD1. V dropped 11 bases and J dropped 5; count of bases not matched to a gene: 17. CDR3 length: 15 residues. Germline V gives CDR1 LNHDA, CDR2 SQIVND (reference sequence). The CDR3 nucleotides are TGTGCCGTCAAGCCTTGGACAGGAATGGGGACTGAAGCTTTCTTT. It codes for CAVKPWTGMGTEAFF.

CDR3 loop: CASSARAGENQPQHF. CDR3 bases: TGTGCCAGCAGCGCCCGGGCGGGAGAAAATCAGCCCCAGCATTTT. The chain links TRBV9 to TRBJ1-5; D is unresolved. CDR1 is SGDLS, CDR2 YYNGEE, per germline. The CDR3 totals 15 residues. Deletions cut 3 bases from V and 4 bases from J, with 14 bases between.

The rearrangement joins TRBV9 to TRBJ1-6; 8 bases fit TRBD1. In germline, CDR1 is SGDLS, CDR2 YYNGEE. The CDR3 sequence is 14 residues long. Trimming at V came to 3 bases and at J to 10 bases, leaving 6 bases not matched to a gene. The DNA of the CDR3 is TGTGCCAGCAGCGCAGGGGGCACGGGATCACCCCTCCACTTT. It specifies CASSAGGTGSPLHF.

The gene calls are TRBV2 and TRBJ1-2; TRBD1 agrees at 9 bases. V was pared by 6 bases and J by 6 bases, with 8 bases of the junction left unmatched. This CDR3 spans 14 amino acids. The V gene's germline CDR1 is SNHLY and CDR2 FYNNEI. CDR3 sequence: CASSLQGARDGYTF. The CDR3 DNA is TGTGCCAGCAGCTTACAGGGGGCCCGCGATGGCTACACCTTC. The whole variable domain, remainder taken from reference TRBV2 and TRBJ1-2, is EPEVTQTPSHQVTQMGQEVILRCVPISNHLYFYWYRQILGQKVEFLVSFYNNEISEKSEIFDDQFSVERPDGSNFTLKIRSTKLEDSAMYFCASSLQGARDGYTFGSGTRLTVV.

The genes are TRBV18 and TRBJ1-1; 10 nucleotides align to TRBD1. This CDR3 has 16 residues. CDR1 is KGHSH and CDR2 is LQKENI in the germline V gene. V was pared by 0 bases and J by 5 bases, with 6 bases of the junction left unmatched. The CDR3 sequence is CASSPPVGQGGTEAFF. Written as DNA, the CDR3 is TGTGCCAGCTCACCACCGGTTGGACAGGGGGGGACTGAAGCTTTCTTT.

The chain has TRBV28 and TRBJ1-4; 8 bases align to TRBD1. This CDR3 has 16 amino acids. The J segment lost 6 bases and the V segment lost 4 bases, leaving 10 bases of the junction unmatched. Per the germline V gene, CDR1 is MDHEN and CDR2 is SYDVKM. The CDR3 sequence: CASSSPGTGAYEKLFF. As DNA, the CDR3 is TGTGCCAGCAGTTCACCCGGGACAGGAGCTTATGAAAAACTGTTTTTT.

The rearrangement links TRBV28 to TRBJ2-3, with 10 positions matching TRBD2. Trimming cost V 2 bases and J 4 bases; bases outside gene matches: 6. This CDR3 is 16 amino acids long. The germline gives CDR1 MDHEN, CDR2 SYDVKM. The CDR3 here is CASSLDLAGASDTQYF. DNA for the CDR3: TGTGCCAGCAGTTTAGACCTAGCGGGAGCATCAGATACGCAGTATTTT.

V gene TRBV5-1 combines with J gene TRBJ2-3; 7 nucleotides line up with TRBD2. The trim removed 6 bases at V and 0 bases at J, leaving 13 bases unmatched. Per the germline V gene, CDR1 is SGHRS and CDR2 is YFSETQ. The CDR3 length is 17 residues. CDR3: CASNKEKASGSTDTQYF. The CDR3 DNA sequence: TGCGCCAGCAACAAGGAAAAGGCTAGCGGAAGCACAGATACGCAGTATTTT.

This clone occurred a few times. V is TRBV19 and J is TRBJ1-2; D call uncertain. Trimming shortened V by 6 bases and J by 3 bases, and 17 bases separated the two germline ends. The CDR3 is 15 residues long. The germline V gene has CDR1 LNHDA and CDR2 SQIVND (reference sequence). The CDR3 DNA reads as TGTGCCAGTAGCGCTATTTCGGGGAACGACTATGGCTACACCTTC. Translated: CASSAISGNDYGYTF.

In this sample, this clone turned up once. J is TRBJ2-3 and V is TRBV2, with a possible D match to TRBD2 (5 bases). The CDR3 loop spans 14 amino acids. Looked up from germline, CDR1 is SNHLY and CDR2 is FYNNEI. The germline V and J ends were trimmed by 6 bases and 3 bases, with 13 bases remaining between them. CDR3 region: CASRREEGTDTQYF. CDR3 DNA sequence: TGTGCCAGCAGGAGGGAAGAAGGAACAGATACGCAGTATTTT. Full variable domain (outside the CDR3, taken from reference TRBV2 and TRBJ2-3): EPEVTQTPSHQVTQMGQEVILRCVPISNHLYFYWYRQILGQKVEFLVSFYNNEISEKSEIFDDQFSVERPDGSNFTLKIRSTKLEDSAMYFCASRREEGTDTQYFGPGTRLTVL.

The chain couples TRBV6-6 to TRBJ2-1, with D perhaps TRBD2 (5 bases). In germline, CDR1 is MNHNY, CDR2 SVGAGI (reference sequence). Trimming removed 5 bases at V and 11 bases at J, with 19 bases between. The CDR3 totals 14 residues. CDR3 sequence: CASSPKEESGQQFF. The CDR3 DNA reads as TGTGCCAGCAGTCCCAAGGAGGAGAGCGGCCAGCAGTTCTTC.

The genes are TRBV28 and TRBJ2-7; TRBD1 matches at 7 bases. Germline trimming cut 8 bases from V and 2 bases from J; bases unmatched to any gene: 12. Germline lookup yields CDR1 MDHEN and CDR2 SYDVKM. The CDR3 runs to 15 residues. DNA for the CDR3: TGTGCCAGCGGACGCACCGGGACAGTCCCCTACGAGCAGTACTTC. It yields the protein CASGRTGTVPYEQYF.